These 26 T cell receptor beta chains originate from one sample sequenced in a study of CD8 T cells in ankylosing spondylitis. Via MiXCR, TCRdb re-called the 5' RACE reads, giving one row per CDR3 protein. The sample includes around 39,000 distinct CDR3 sequences, 9.5% to 11% of them seen just once. The specimen sequenced was synovial fluid, either unsorted or a sorted T cell fraction (not recorded which). These receptors came from a male donor with ankylosing spondylitis.

A few counts support this clonotype. This rearrangement joins TRBV12-3 or TRBV12-4 to TRBJ2-5; the D gene is possibly TRBD2 (5 bases). CDR3 length: 16 residues. V lost 5 bases to trimming and J lost 3 bases, with 19 bases between them. The chain's CDR3 is CASSGPGASGEETQYF. CDR3 coding DNA: TGTGCCAGCAGTGGGCCCGGTGCGAGCGGAGAAGAGACCCAGTACTTC.

This clonotype was detected a few times. J is TRBJ1-1 and V is TRBV6-1, with a tentative D call TRBD1 (5 bases). In germline, CDR1 is MNHNS, CDR2 SASEGT. Trimming removed 6 bases from V and 4 bases from J, with 15 bases in between. The CDR3 spans 14 residues. As DNA, the CDR3 is TGTGCCAGCAGCACGGACATATGGGGCACTGAAGCTTTCTTT. Translated: CASSTDIWGTEAFF.

This clonotype appeared a few times. V and J are TRBV28 and TRBJ2-3, with D possibly matching TRBD2 (5 bases). This CDR3 is built from 17 residues. Germline CDR1 and CDR2: MDHEN and SYDVKM. The germline V and J ends were trimmed by 2 bases and 7 bases, with 22 bases remaining between them. CDR3 amino acids: CASSLETAGITIHTQYF. The DNA of the CDR3 is TGTGCCAGCAGTTTAGAAACCGCCGGGATTACCATCCATACGCAGTATTTT.

The sample holds a few counts of this clonotype. V usage is TRBV25-1 and J usage is TRBJ2-6, with D perhaps TRBD1 (5 bases). Germline assignment: CDR1 MGHDK and CDR2 SYGVNS. Trimming removed 6 bases from V and 9 bases from J, with 21 bases in between. This CDR3 has 16 amino acids. The CDR3 here is CASSAYDSPDYNVLTF. CDR3 bases: TGTGCCAGCAGCGCCTACGACAGTCCAGATTACAACGTCCTGACTTTC.

The chain is built from TRBV4-3 and TRBJ2-1; 9 nucleotides match TRBD2. Germline CDR1 is LGHNA and CDR2 is YSLEER. The CDR3 covers 16 residues. The CDR3 reads CADSQDRLAVYNEQFF. The CDR3 DNA reads as TGCGCTGATAGCCAAGATAGACTAGCGGTCTACAATGAGCAGTTCTTC.

In this sample, this clonotype turned up many times. CDR3 nucleotide sequence: TGTGCCAGCAGTGACGGGACTGGAACCAATGAGCAGTTCTTC. Translation gives CASSDGTGTNEQFF. The V gene is TRBV2, the J gene TRBJ2-1; possible D gene TRBD2, 6 bases. The CDR3 contains 14 residues. Germline V lookup: CDR1 SNHLY, CDR2 FYNNEI. V lost 3 bases and J lost 6, with 12 bases in between.

This clonotype was seen at least ten times. This chain joins TRBV19 and TRBJ2-1; D is undetermined. The CDR3 has 15 residues. Trimming cost V 8 bases and J 0 bases, with 14 bases left between them. The germline V gene has CDR1 LNHDA and CDR2 SQIVND (reference sequence). DNA of the CDR3: TGTGCCAGTCAAGATTACGGAAGCTCCTACAATGAGCAGTTCTTC. Protein: CASQDYGSSYNEQFF.

This clonotype was seen only a few times. The chain couples TRBV15 to TRBJ2-7; D ambiguous. The CDR3 is 12 amino acids. Germline V gene lookup returns CDR1 LNHNV and CDR2 YYDKDF (reference sequence). The V gene lost 8 bases and the J gene lost 0 bases, with 8 bases spanning the gap. CDR3: CATGQDSYEQYF. The DNA of the CDR3 is TGTGCCACCGGGCAGGACTCCTACGAGCAGTACTTC.

There are a few counts of this clonotype. The V gene is TRBV29-1, the J gene TRBJ2-1; TRBD2 agrees at 7 bases. V shed 8 bases and J 4 bases; nucleotides not matched to a gene: 11. There are 14 residues in the CDR3. Germline V gene data show CDR1 as SQVTM and CDR2 as ANQGSEA. The CDR3 spells CSLREGGFYNEQFF. The CDR3 DNA sequence: TGCAGCCTCAGGGAGGGAGGGTTTTACAATGAGCAGTTCTTC.

This clonotype has ten or more counts. The chain is built from TRBV27 and TRBJ2-5, with a weak D call TRBD2 (5 bases). This CDR3 spans 16 amino acids. CDR1 and CDR2 from the germline V gene are MNHEY and SMNVEV (reference sequence). The germline V and J ends were trimmed by 2 bases and 1 base, with 14 bases remaining between them. The CDR3 region is CASSLGALGSQETQYF. CDR3 coding DNA: TGTGCCAGCAGTTTAGGCGCCTTGGGGAGCCAAGAGACCCAGTACTTC.

The gene calls are TRBV5-1 and TRBJ2-5; 8 nucleotides align to TRBD2. This CDR3 has 15 residues. V trimming: 0 bases; J trimming: 3 bases; junction bases outside the gene matches: 4. Germline loops: CDR1 SGHRS, CDR2 YFSETQ. The chain's CDR3 is CASSLASGREETQYF. CDR3 DNA sequence: TGCGCCAGCAGCTTGGCCAGCGGGAGAGAAGAGACCCAGTACTTC.

This clonotype was observed a few times. CDR3 in DNA: TGTGCCAGCAGCAGGCAGGGGACAGGAATAACTGAAGCTTTCTTT. It specifies CASSRQGTGITEAFF. V usage is TRBV25-1 and J usage is TRBJ1-1; 8 nucleotides agree with TRBD1. Trimming cost V 6 bases and J 5 bases; bases outside gene matches: 11. There are 15 residues in the CDR3. The germline gives CDR1 MGHDK, CDR2 SYGVNS. Full variable domain (rest looked up from reference TRBV25-1 and TRBJ1-1): EADIYQTPRYLVIGTGKKITLECSQTMGHDKMYWYQQDPGMELHLIHYSYGVNSTEKGDLSSESTVSRIRTEHFPLTLESARPSHTSQYLCASSRQGTGITEAFFGQGTRLTVV.

This clonotype was counted many times. The chain links TRBV9 to TRBJ1-5, with 10 nucleotides matching TRBD1. The CDR3 covers 15 residues. Germline lookup yields CDR1 SGDLS and CDR2 YYNGEE. Losses at the gene ends were 6 bases for V and 1 base for J; bases not matched to a gene: 4. For the CDR3, the DNA is TGTGCCAGCACCGAGGGACAGGGGAGCAATCAGCCCCAGCATTTT. Its translation is CASTEGQGSNQPQHF.

V gene TRBV28 combines with J gene TRBJ2-1; 8 nucleotides align to TRBD2. The CDR3 loop spans 13 amino acids. V dropped 7 bases and J dropped 12; count of bases not matched to a gene: 11. Per the germline V gene, CDR1 is MDHEN and CDR2 is SYDVKM. The chain's CDR3 is CASIPGGGSAQFF. In DNA form, the CDR3 reads TGTGCCAGCATCCCGGGGGGGGGGAGCGCGCAGTTCTTC.

This clonotype occurred a few times. This rearrangement joins TRBV5-4 to TRBJ2-5, with D maybe TRBD2 (6 bases). CDR1 SGHNT and CDR2 YYREEE come from the germline V gene (reference sequence). V was clipped by 4 bases and J by 0 bases, with 10 bases between them. CDR3 length equals 14 residues. The CDR3: CASSMGGNQETQYF. The CDR3 DNA sequence: TGTGCCAGCAGCATGGGAGGAAACCAAGAGACCCAGTACTTC.

This clonotype occurred a few times. This may arise from a read error, as a much more abundant clone is one base away. The rearrangement uses TRBV28 and TRBJ2-3, with TRBD2 matching 8 bases. There are 12 residues in the CDR3. Germline CDR1 MDHEN, CDR2 SYDVKM. The chain's CDR3 is CASSPFSGTRYF. The CDR3 DNA reads as TGTGCCAGCAGTCCGTTTAGCGGGACGCGGTATTTT.

This clonotype was counted a few times. The DNA is omitted, as the CDR3 cannot be located on it reliably, and the CDR3 follows TCRdb's listing. V is TRBV30 and J is TRBJ2-7; whether TRBD1, the table's D call, matches the DNA was not checked. Germline V lookup: CDR1 GTSNPN, CDR2 SVGIG (reference sequence). The CDR3 extends over 12 residues, inclusive of both ends. The CDR3 reads CAWSVGEGAEDF.

The V call is TRBV6-2 or TRBV6-3, the J call TRBJ2-1, with 9 bases aligning to TRBD2. The CDR3 covers 17 residues. Germline V gene sequence: CDR1 MNHEY, CDR2 SVGEGT. J gave up 5 bases and V 6 bases, and 14 bases lay outside the gene matches. The CDR3 region is CASSNKLGASGNNEQFF. The CDR3 DNA is TGTGCCAGCAGCAACAAACTTGGGGCTAGCGGGAACAATGAGCAGTTCTTC.

This clonotype was observed many times. The chain uses TRBV28 and TRBJ1-1, with a weak D call TRBD1 (5 bases). The CDR3 is 17 amino acids. With 5 bases removed from V and 5 bases from J, the gap between germline ends came to 24 bases. Germline V gene lookup returns CDR1 MDHEN and CDR2 SYDVKM. The CDR3 region is CASSMRGDNLVGTEAFF. CDR3 in DNA: TGTGCCAGCAGTATGAGGGGCGACAACCTGGTGGGGACTGAAGCTTTCTTT.

This clonotype was observed many times. The V and J genes are TRBV5-5 and TRBJ2-2; 11 bases are a match to TRBD2. The V gene's germline CDR1 is SGHKS and CDR2 YYEKEE (reference sequence). The CDR3 runs 17 residues. V shed 5 bases and J 3 bases; nucleotides not matched to a gene: 9. CDR3 sequence (DNA): TGTGCCAGCAGTCGAGATGCTAGCGGGAGGTACACCGGGGAGCTGTTTTTT. Amino acids: CASSRDASGRYTGELFF. The full variable domain, its missing parts supplied by reference TRBV5-5 and TRBJ2-2, is DAGVTQSPTHLIKTRGQQVTLRCSPISGHKSVSWYQQVLGQGPQFIFQYYEKEERGRGNFPDRFSARQFPNYSSELNVNALLLGDSALYLCASSRDASGRYTGELFFGEGSRLTVL.

The chain joins TRBV19 to TRBJ2-2; D gene uncertain. The germline V gene encodes CDR1 LNHDA and CDR2 SQIVND (reference sequence). The CDR3 consists of 15 residues. The V end lost 6 bases, the J end lost 0 bases, and 11 bases lay between the germline ends. The CDR3 is CASRDPASNTGELFF. As DNA, the CDR3 is TGTGCCAGTAGAGATCCGGCCTCGAACACCGGGGAGCTGTTTTTT.

Relative to its sample, this clonotype is medium-sized (0.01 to 0.1%). This chain connects TRBV4-1 to TRBJ2-3; 11 bases map to TRBD2. Losses at the gene ends were 2 bases for V and 2 bases for J; bases not matched to a gene: 3. CDR1 is MGHRA and CDR2 is YSYEKL in the germline V gene. CDR3 length equals 16 residues. The CDR3: CASSQRGLADTDTQYF. The CDR3 DNA follows: TGCGCCAGCAGCCAACGGGGACTAGCGGACACAGATACGCAGTATTTT.

The rearrangement uses TRBV6-1 and TRBJ2-7; tentative D call: TRBD2 (5 bases). The V gene lost 4 bases and the J gene lost 6 bases, with 16 bases spanning the gap. The V gene's germline CDR1 is MNHNS and CDR2 SASEGT. The CDR3 is made up of 14 amino acids. The CDR3 DNA reads TGTGCCAGCAGTGCGGACTGGGCAGGTCGCGAGCAGTACTTC. This sequence encodes CASSADWAGREQYF.

The chain couples TRBV7-2 to TRBJ2-1; D might be TRBD1 (5 bases). The CDR3 is 15 residues long. V was pared by 5 bases and J by 9 bases, with 20 bases between. Per germline, CDR1 SGHTA and CDR2 FQGNSA. CDR3 in amino acids: CASSTAPGLASEQFF. The CDR3 DNA follows: TGTGCCAGCAGCACCGCCCCAGGGTTGGCCAGTGAGCAGTTCTTC.

This clonotype was counted many times. The V and J genes are TRBV7-9 and TRBJ2-1; possibly TRBD2 for D (7 bases). The CDR3 is made up of 16 amino acids. Trimming stripped 8 bases from V and 9 bases from J, with 26 bases between. Germline V gene sequence: CDR1 SEHNR, CDR2 FQNEAQ (reference sequence). The CDR3 DNA is TGTGCCAGCGGAAGAGGCAGTGGGGGGGGGGCCCCTGAGCAGTTCTTC. Translating gives CASGRGSGGGAPEQFF.

This clonotype was detected only a few times. The chain couples TRBV5-1 to TRBJ2-1, with 12 bases lining up with TRBD2. The J segment lost 7 bases and the V segment lost 0 bases, leaving 11 bases of the junction unmatched. Germline V gene lookup returns CDR1 SGHRS and CDR2 YFSETQ. The CDR3 has 18 residues. CDR3 DNA sequence: TGCGCCAGCAGCTTGGCGCCCGGACTAGCGGGGTATCTGAATGAGCAGTTCTTC. It translates to CASSLAPGLAGYLNEQFF.